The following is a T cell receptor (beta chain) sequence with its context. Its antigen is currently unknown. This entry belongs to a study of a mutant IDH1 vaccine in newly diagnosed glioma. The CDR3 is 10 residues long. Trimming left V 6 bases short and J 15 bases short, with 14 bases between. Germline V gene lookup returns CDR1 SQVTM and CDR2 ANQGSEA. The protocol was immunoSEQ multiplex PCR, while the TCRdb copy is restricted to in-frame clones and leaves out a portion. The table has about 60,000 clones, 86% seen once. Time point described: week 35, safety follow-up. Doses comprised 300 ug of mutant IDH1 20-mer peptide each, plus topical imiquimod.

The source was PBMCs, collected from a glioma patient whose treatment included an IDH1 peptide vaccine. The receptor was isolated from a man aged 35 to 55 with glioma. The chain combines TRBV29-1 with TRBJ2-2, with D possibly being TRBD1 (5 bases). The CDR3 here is CSVEKGIMFF. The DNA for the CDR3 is TGCAGCGTGGAAAAGGGGATAATGTTTTTT.